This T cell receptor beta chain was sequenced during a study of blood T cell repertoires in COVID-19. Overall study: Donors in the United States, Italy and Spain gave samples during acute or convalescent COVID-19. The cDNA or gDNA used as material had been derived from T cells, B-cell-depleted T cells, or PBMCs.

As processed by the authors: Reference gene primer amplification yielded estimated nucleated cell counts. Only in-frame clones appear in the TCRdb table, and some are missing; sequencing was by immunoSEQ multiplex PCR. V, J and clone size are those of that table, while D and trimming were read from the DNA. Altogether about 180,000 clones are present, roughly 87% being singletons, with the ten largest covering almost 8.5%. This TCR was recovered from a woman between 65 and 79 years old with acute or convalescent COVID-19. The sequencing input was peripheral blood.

The CDR3 sequence is CASRSDRDRDTEAFF. Written as DNA, the CDR3 is TGTGCCAGCAGATCCGACCGGGACAGGGACACTGAAGCTTTCTTT. V and J are TRBV28 and TRBJ1-1; TRBD1 matches 9 bases. The CDR3 runs 15 residues. The germline CDR1 and CDR2 sequences are MDHEN and SYDVKM. The junction had 8 bases not matched to a gene; V was cut back by 6 bases and J by 3 bases.